This T cell receptor (beta chain) originates from a study of shared clonotypes between healthy human individuals. Study observations and caveats: Few donors restricted represented genetic and exposure-history diversity. Naive subsets, compared against memory subsets, generally had larger estimated richness values.

Sequencing used immunoSEQ multiplex PCR; TCRdb keeps in-frame clones, though not all of them. The sample has over 2,000,000 clones, 93% seen once; the top ten hold 1.5% to 2%. Germline assignment: CDR1 MGHDK and CDR2 SYGVNS. CDR3 length equals 13 residues. The ends lost 5 bases at V and 9 bases at J; junction bases unmatched: 6. With respect to this clone: What it recognizes is unknown.

Naivety among CD8 cells was defined by CD45RO negativity and positive CCR7 selection, thereby excluding terminally differentiated effector memory CD45RA+ cells. The chain uses TRBV25-1 and TRBJ2-1; the match to TRBD1 covers 8 bases. What was sequenced was naive CD8+ T cells from PBMCs. The receptor was derived from a man aged 18-30 years in good health. Some clones in this sample may be carry-over from other donors' samples. The CDR3 is CASSPGQVAEQFF. CDR3 DNA sequence: TGTGCCAGCAGTCCGGGACAGGTAGCTGAGCAGTTCTTC.